This TCR beta chain was identified during a study of low-dose radiotherapy and immunotherapy resistance in tumors. At the level of the study: Daily, from cycle 1 day 1 and for four cycles, patients took oral aspirin 300 mg.

First-strand cDNA relied on TRAV- and TRBV-specific primers spanning alpha and beta chains. Both a constant-region primer and a V-primer adapter served to amplify TCRs across roughly 20 PCR cycles. TCRdb re-called the reads through MiXCR, storing one row per CDR3 protein. The data show tens of thousands of distinct CDR3 sequences, under 10% seen once. This clonotype was recorded at least ten times. The CDR3 consists of 16 residues. Germline values: CDR1 MNHEY, CDR2 SVGEGT. Deletions cut 6 bases from V and 0 bases from J, with 12 bases between. Described time point: before trial treatment. In the RACIN dose-escalation trial, donors got nivolumab plus ipilimumab with aspirin, cyclophosphamide and radiotherapy. Qualifying patients carried advanced solid tumors devoid of tumor-infiltrating lymphocytes.

The chain combines TRBV6-2 or TRBV6-3 with TRBJ2-6; D gene ambiguous. The sample was PBMCs, taken before treatment. This sequence was found in a male donor with prostate cancer. The CDR3 sequence is CASSRIFGSGANVLTF. CDR3 sequence (DNA): TGTGCCAGCAGCCGGATCTTCGGCTCTGGGGCCAACGTCCTGACTTTC.